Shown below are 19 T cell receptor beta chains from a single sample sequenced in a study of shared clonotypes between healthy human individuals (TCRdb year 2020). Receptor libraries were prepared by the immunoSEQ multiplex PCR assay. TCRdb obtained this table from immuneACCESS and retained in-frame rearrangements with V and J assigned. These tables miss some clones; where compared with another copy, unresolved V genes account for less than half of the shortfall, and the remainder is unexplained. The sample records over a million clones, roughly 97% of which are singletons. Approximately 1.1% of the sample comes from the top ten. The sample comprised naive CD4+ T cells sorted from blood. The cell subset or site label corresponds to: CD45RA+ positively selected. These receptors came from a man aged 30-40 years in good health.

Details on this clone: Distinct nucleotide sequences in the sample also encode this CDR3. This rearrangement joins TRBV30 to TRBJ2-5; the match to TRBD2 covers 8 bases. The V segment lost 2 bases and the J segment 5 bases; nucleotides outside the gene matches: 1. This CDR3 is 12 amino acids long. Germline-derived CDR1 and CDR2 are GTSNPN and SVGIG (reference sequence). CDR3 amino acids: CAWSRGGETQYF. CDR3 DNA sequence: TGTGCCTGGAGTCGCGGGGGGGAGACCCAGTACTTC.

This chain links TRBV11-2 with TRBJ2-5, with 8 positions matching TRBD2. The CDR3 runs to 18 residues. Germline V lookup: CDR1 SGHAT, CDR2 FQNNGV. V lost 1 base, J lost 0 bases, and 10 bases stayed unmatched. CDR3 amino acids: CASSLGQGPSGYQETQYF. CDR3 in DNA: TGTGCCAGCAGCTTAGGGCAAGGGCCTAGCGGGTACCAAGAGACCCAGTACTTC. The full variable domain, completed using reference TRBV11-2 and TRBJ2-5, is EAGVAQSPRYKIIEKRQSVAFWCNPISGHATLYWYQQILGQGPKLLIQFQNNGVVDDSQLPKDRFSAERLKGVDSTLKIQPAKLEDSAVYLCASSLGQGPSGYQETQYFGPGTRLLVL.

CDR3 nucleotide sequence: TGTGCCAGCAGCGTGACAGGGCTCACAGATACGCAGTATTTT. It specifies CASSVTGLTDTQYF. This chain joins TRBV9 and TRBJ2-3; 7 positions match TRBD1. Trimming removed 2 bases from V and 2 bases from J; junction bases left unmatched: 2. Germline CDR1 reads SGDLS; CDR2 reads YYNGEE. The CDR3 has 14 amino acids.

Here the CDR3 reads CASSKYNEQFF. DNA of the CDR3: TGTGCCAGCAGTAAATACAATGAGCAGTTCTTC. The genes are TRBV27 and TRBJ2-1; D is undetermined. With 5 bases removed from V and 4 bases from J, the gap between germline ends came to 3 bases. The CDR3 is 11 residues long. Germline CDR1 reads MNHEY; CDR2 reads SMNVEV (reference sequence).

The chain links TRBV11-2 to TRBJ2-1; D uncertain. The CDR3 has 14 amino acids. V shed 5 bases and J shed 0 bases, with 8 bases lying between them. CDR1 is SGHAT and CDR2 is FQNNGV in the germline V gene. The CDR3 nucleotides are TGTGCCAGCAGCATACAAGCCTCCTACAATGAGCAGTTCTTC. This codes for CASSIQASYNEQFF. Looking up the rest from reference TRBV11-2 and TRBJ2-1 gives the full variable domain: EAGVAQSPRYKIIEKRQSVAFWCNPISGHATLYWYQQILGQGPKLLIQFQNNGVVDDSQLPKDRFSAERLKGVDSTLKIQPAKLEDSAVYLCASSIQASYNEQFFGPGTRLTVL.

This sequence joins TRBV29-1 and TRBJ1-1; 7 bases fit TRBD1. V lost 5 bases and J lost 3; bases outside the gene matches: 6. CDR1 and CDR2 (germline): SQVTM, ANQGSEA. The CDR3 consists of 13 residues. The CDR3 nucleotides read TGCAGCGTTTCGACAGGGTCGGACACTGAAGCTTTCTTT. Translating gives CSVSTGSDTEAFF. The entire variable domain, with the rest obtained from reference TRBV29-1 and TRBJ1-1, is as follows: SAVISQKPSRDICQRGTSLTIQCQVDSQVTMMFWYRQQPGQSLTLIATANQGSEATYESGFVIDKFPISRPNLTFSTLTVSNMSPEDSSIYLCSVSTGSDTEAFFGQGTRLTVV.

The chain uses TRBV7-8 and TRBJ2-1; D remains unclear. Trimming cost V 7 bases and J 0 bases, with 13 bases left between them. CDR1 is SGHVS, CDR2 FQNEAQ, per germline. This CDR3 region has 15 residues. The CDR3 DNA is TGTGCCAGCAACGTCGGCAGCCCCTCCTACAATGAGCAGTTCTTC. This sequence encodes CASNVGSPSYNEQFF.

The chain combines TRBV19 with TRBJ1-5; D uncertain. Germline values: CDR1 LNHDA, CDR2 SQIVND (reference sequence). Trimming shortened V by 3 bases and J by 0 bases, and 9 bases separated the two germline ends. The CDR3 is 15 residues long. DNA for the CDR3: TGTGCCAGTAGTATTCAGCGTAATAGCAATCAGCCCCAGCATTTT. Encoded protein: CASSIQRNSNQPQHF.

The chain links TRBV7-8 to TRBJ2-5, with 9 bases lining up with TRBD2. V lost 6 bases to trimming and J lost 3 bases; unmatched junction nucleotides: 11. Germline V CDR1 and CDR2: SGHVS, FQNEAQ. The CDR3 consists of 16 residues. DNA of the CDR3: TGTGCCAGCAGTTATGCGGGAGGGCCTTTGAAAGAGACCCAGTACTTC. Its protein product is CASSYAGGPLKETQYF.

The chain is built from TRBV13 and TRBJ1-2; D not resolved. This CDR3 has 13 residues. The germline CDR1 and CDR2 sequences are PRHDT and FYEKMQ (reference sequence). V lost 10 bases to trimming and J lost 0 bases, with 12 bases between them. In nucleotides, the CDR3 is TGTGCCACTTCAGGCCGAACTAACTATGGCTACACCTTC. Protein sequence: CATSGRTNYGYTF.

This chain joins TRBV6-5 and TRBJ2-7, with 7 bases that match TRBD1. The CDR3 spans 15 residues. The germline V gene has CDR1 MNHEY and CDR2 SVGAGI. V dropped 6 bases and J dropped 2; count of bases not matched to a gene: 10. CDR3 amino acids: CASRTRDRTTYEQYF. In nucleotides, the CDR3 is TGTGCCAGCAGGACCCGGGACAGAACAACCTACGAGCAGTACTTC.

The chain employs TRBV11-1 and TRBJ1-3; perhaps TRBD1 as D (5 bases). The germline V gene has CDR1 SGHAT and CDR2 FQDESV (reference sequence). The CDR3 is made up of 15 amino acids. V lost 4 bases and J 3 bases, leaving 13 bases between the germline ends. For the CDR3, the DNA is TGTGCCAGCAGCTCCGGCGGGACTAATGGAAACACCATATATTTT. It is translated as CASSSGGTNGNTIYF.

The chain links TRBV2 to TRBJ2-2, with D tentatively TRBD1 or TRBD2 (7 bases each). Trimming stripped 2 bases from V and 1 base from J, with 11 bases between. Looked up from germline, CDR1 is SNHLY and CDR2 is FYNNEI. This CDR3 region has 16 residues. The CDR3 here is CASSEQGGWNTGELFF. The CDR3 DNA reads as TGTGCCAGCAGTGAACAGGGGGGGTGGAACACCGGGGAGCTGTTTTTT.

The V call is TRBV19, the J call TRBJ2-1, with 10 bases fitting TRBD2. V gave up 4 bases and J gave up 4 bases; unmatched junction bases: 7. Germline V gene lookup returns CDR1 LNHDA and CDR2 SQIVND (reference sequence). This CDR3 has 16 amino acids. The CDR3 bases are TGTGCCAGTAGTAATCTAGCGGGAGTGGTATACAATGAGCAGTTCTTC. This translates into CASSNLAGVVYNEQFF.

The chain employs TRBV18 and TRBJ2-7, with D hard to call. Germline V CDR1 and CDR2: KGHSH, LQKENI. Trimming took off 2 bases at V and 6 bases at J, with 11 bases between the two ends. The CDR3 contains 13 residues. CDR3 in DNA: TGTGCCAGCTCACCAGCAGGCGCGAGCGAGCAGTACTTC. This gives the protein CASSPAGASEQYF.

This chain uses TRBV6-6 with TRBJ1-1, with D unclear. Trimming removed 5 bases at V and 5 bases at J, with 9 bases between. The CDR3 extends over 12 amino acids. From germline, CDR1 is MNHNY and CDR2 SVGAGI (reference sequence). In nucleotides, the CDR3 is TGTGCCAGCAGTCGTTCTTTGACTGAAGCTTTCTTT. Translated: CASSRSLTEAFF.

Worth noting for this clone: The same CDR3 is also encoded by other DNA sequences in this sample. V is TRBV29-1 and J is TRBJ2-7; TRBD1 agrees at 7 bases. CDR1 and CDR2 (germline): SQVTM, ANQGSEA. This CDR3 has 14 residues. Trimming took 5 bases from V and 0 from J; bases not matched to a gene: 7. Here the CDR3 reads CSVTQGLSSYEQYF. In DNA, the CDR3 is TGCAGCGTTACACAGGGGCTATCCTCCTACGAGCAGTACTTC.

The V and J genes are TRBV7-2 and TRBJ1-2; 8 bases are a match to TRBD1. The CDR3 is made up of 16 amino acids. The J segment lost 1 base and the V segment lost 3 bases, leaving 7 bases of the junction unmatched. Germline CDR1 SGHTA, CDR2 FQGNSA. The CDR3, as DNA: TGTGCCAGCAGCTTGAAGACAGGGGCCTTTAACTATGGCTACACCTTC. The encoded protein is CASSLKTGAFNYGYTF.

CDR3 coding DNA: TGTGCCAGCGAGGTGACAGGGAACACCGGGGAGCTGTTTTTT. This codes for CASEVTGNTGELFF. The rearrangement uses TRBV6-6 and TRBJ2-2, with D maybe TRBD1 (6 bases). From germline, CDR1 is MNHNY and CDR2 SVGAGI (reference sequence). Between the trimmed V and J ends, which lost 8 bases and 1 base, there was a span of 11 bases. The CDR3 is 14 residues long.